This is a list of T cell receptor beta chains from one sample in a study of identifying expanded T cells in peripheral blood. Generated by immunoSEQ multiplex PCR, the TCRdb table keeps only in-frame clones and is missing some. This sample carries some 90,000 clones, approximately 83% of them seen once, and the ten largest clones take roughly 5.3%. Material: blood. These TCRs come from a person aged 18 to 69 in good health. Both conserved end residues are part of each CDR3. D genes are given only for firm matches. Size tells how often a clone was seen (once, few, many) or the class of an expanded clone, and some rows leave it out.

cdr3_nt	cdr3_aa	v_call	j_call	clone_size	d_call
TGTGCCAGCAGCTTTACACCGCTCTACGAGCAGTACTTC	CASSFTPLYEQYF	TRBV7-8	TRBJ2-7	once	.
TGTGCCAGCTTATGGACAGATGCCCCGAGCGCTGAAGCTTTCTTT	CASLWTDAPSAEAFF	TRBV7-9	TRBJ1-1	.	.
TGTGCCAGCTCCCCTCGACAGGATAAGGAAGCTTTCTTT	CASSPRQDKEAFF	TRBV18	TRBJ1-1	.	.
TGCAGCGTTGAAGTTCCCGGGGAGGAGGGCTATGGCTACACCTTC	CSVEVPGEEGYGYTF	TRBV29-1	TRBJ1-2	.	.
TGTGCCAGCTCACCAAACCGGGGGGGCCCGCACGAGCAGTACTTC	CASSPNRGGPHEQYF	TRBV18	TRBJ2-7	.	TRBD2
TGTGCCAGCAGGGACCTACTCTATGGCTACACCTTC	CASRDLLYGYTF	TRBV27	TRBJ1-2	once	.
TGTGCCAGCAGTTCCATGGGGCTGGCTGGAAACACCATATATTTT	CASSSMGLAGNTIYF	TRBV6-6	TRBJ1-3	.	.
TGTGCCAGCAGCTTGGTTAGGACAGGGAGGCAGTACTTC	CASSLVRTGRQYF	TRBV5-4	TRBJ2-7	few	TRBD1
TGTGCCAGCAGTCTACAGCGGGGGGGACCAGATACGCAGTATTTT	CASSLQRGGPDTQYF	TRBV27	TRBJ2-3	.	TRBD2
TGCGCCAGCCACCCCGTCCCGGGAACATCCTACGAGCAGTACTTC	CASHPVPGTSYEQYF	TRBV5-1	TRBJ2-7	.	.
TGTGCCAGCAGTTCATCTAGCGGAGCTTACGAGCAGTACTTC	CASSSSSGAYEQYF	TRBV6-5	TRBJ2-7	.	TRBD2
TGTGCCAGCACGCGGGTCTATAATTCACCCCTCCACTTT	CASTRVYNSPLHF	TRBV5-8	TRBJ1-6	once	.
TGTGCCAGTAGTTGGGCAGATACGCAGTATTTT	CASSWADTQYF	TRBV19	TRBJ2-3	.	.
TGCGCCAGCAGCTTAACTAGCCCCCAAGAGACCCAGTACTTC	CASSLTSPQETQYF	TRBV5-1	TRBJ2-5	.	.
TGTGCCAGCAGGCCCGGTCCGGGACCGGGTGGCTACACCTTC	CASRPGPGPGGYTF	TRBV27	TRBJ1-2	.	.
TGTGCCAGCAGCTTAAGACCGGGGCCCTCCTCTCGTTACTATGGCTACACCTTC	CASSLRPGPSSRYYGYTF	TRBV7-3	TRBJ1-2	once	.
TGTGCCAGCAGTTTACTGTTCCCCCGCCAGTATAATTCACCCCTCCACTTT	CASSLLFPRQYNSPLHF	TRBV27	TRBJ1-6	once	.
TGTGCCAGCAGCGGAGCGTGGGGCGGGGAGCTGTTTTTT	CASSGAWGGELFF	TRBV5-6	TRBJ2-2	.	.
TGTGCTAGTGGTTTGGGACAGGGCTATAATTCACCCCTCCACTTT	CASGLGQGYNSPLHF	TRBV12-5	TRBJ1-6	.	TRBD1
TGTGCCAGCAGTGCCGATTTTCTAGCCAAAAACATTCAGTACTTC	CASSADFLAKNIQYF	TRBV2	TRBJ2-4	once	.
TGCAGCGTTGATTTAGGCAACAGGGCACCCACTAACTATGGCTACACCTTC	CSVDLGNRAPTNYGYTF	TRBV29-1	TRBJ1-2	.	.
TGTGCCAGCAGTTGGACAGGGGAAAATTCACCCCTCCACTTT	CASSWTGENSPLHF	TRBV27	TRBJ1-6	.	TRBD1
TGCAGCGTCAAACAGGACCTCTATGGCTACACCTTC	CSVKQDLYGYTF	TRBV29-1	TRBJ1-2	few	.
TGTGCCAGTAGTTATGTGGGTGAAAAACTGTTTTTT	CASSYVGEKLFF	TRBV19	TRBJ1-4	.	.
TGTGCCAGCAGCCGGGACTACCTGAGCACAGATACGCAGTATTTT	CASSRDYLSTDTQYF	TRBV7-2	TRBJ2-3	.	TRBD2
TGTGCCAGAAGGGTTAGCGGAAGCACAGATACGCAGTATTTT	CARRVSGSTDTQYF	TRBV5-3	TRBJ2-3	.	.
TGTGCCATCAGTGAGTCTATCAGGGAAAGCTCCTACGAGCAGTACTTC	CAISESIRESSYEQYF	TRBV10-3	TRBJ2-7	.	.
TGCGCCAGCAGCTTGCTACAGGACACTGAAGCTTTCTTT	CASSLLQDTEAFF	TRBV5-1	TRBJ1-1	once	.